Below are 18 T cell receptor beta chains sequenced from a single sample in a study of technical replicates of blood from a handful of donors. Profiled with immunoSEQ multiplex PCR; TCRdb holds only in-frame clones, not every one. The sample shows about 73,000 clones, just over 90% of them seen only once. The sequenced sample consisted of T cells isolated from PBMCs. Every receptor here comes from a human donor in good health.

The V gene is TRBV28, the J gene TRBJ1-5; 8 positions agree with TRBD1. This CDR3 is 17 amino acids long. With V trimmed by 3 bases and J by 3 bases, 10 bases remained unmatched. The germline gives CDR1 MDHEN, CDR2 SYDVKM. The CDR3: CASSFHGPQGANQPQHF. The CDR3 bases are TGTGCCAGCAGTTTTCATGGACCGCAGGGGGCCAATCAGCCCCAGCATTTT. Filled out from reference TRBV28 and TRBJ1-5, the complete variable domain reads DVKVTQSSRYLVKRTGEKVFLECVQDMDHENMFWYRQDPGLGLRLIYFSYDVKMKEKGDIPEGYSVSREKKERFSLILESASTNQTSMYLCASSFHGPQGANQPQHFGDGTRLSIL.

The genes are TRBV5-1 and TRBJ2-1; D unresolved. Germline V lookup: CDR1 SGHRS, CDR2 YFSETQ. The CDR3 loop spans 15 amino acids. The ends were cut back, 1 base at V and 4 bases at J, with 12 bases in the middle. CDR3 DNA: TGCGCCAGCAGCTTGTCGAGTAGGCGGTACAATGAGCAGTTCTTC. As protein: CASSLSSRRYNEQFF.

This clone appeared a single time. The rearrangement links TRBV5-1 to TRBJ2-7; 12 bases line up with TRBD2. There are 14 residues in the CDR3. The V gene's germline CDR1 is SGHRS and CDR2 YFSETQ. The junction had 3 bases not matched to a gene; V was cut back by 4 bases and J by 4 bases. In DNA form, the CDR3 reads TGCGCCAGCAGCCTCCTAGCGGGGGGGTACGAGCAGTACTTC. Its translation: CASSLLAGGYEQYF.

CDR3 sequence (DNA): TGCGCCAGCAGTGAGTTGGCGGGAGAAGGAGATACGCAGTATTTT. Amino acid sequence: CASSELAGEGDTQYF. V usage is TRBV10-2 and J usage is TRBJ2-3, with 7 bases fitting TRBD2. In germline, CDR1 is WSHSY, CDR2 SAAADI. The CDR3 extends over 15 amino acids. Trimming at V came to 1 base and at J to 5 bases, leaving 6 bases not matched to a gene.

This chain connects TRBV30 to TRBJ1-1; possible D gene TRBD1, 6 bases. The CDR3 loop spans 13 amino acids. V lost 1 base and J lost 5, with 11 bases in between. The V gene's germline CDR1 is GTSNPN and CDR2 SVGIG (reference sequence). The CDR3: CAWSERGWTEAFF. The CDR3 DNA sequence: TGTGCCTGGAGTGAAAGGGGGTGGACTGAAGCTTTCTTT.

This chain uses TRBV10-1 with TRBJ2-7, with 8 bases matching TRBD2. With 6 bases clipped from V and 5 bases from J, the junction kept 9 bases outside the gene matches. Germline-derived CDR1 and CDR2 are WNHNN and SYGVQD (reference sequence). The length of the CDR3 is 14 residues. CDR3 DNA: TGCGCCAGCAGCCGGGCGGGAGGTCAAGACGAGCAGTACTTC. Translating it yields CASSRAGGQDEQYF.

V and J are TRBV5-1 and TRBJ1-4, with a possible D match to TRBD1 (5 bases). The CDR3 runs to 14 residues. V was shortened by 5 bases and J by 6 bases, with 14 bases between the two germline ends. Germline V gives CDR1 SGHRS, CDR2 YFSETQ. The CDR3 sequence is CASREMPGDEKLFF. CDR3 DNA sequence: TGCGCCAGCAGGGAAATGCCGGGGGATGAAAAACTGTTTTTT.

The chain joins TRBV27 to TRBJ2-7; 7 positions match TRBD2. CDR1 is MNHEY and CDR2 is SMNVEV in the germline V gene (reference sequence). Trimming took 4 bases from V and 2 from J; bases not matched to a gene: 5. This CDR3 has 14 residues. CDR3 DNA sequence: TGTGCCAGCAGTTGGGGGGGGGATCCCTACGAGCAGTACTTC. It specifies CASSWGGDPYEQYF.

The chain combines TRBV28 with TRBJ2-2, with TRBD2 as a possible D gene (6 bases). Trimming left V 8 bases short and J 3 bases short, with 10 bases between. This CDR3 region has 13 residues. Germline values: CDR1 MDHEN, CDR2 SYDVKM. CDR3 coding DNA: TGTGCCAGCGGACTACCTTACACCGGGGAGCTGTTTTTT. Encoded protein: CASGLPYTGELFF.

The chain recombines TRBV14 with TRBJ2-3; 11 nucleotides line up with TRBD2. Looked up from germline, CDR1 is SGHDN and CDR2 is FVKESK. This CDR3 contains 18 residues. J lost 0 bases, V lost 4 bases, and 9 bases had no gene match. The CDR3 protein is CASSPWTSGFSSTDTQYF. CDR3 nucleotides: TGTGCCAGCAGCCCCTGGACTAGCGGGTTCTCGAGCACAGATACGCAGTATTTT.

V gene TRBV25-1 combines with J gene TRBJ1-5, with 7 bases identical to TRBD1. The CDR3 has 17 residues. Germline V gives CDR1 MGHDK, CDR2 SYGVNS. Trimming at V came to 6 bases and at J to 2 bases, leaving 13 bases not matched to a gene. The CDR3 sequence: CASRLTGQVRGNQPQHF. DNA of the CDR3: TGTGCCAGCAGATTGACAGGGCAGGTGAGGGGCAATCAGCCCCAGCATTTT. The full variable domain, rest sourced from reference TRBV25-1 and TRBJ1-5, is EADIYQTPRYLVIGTGKKITLECSQTMGHDKMYWYQQDPGMELHLIHYSYGVNSTEKGDLSSESTVSRIRTEHFPLTLESARPSHTSQYLCASRLTGQVRGNQPQHFGDGTRLSIL.

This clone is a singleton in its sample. The CDR3 DNA is TGCGCCAGCAGCTTGTTTGGCGGCGTTCCTCTTAGCACAGATACGCAGTATTTT. Amino acid sequence: CASSLFGGVPLSTDTQYF. The chain employs TRBV5-1 and TRBJ2-3; D not resolved. The CDR3 is 18 amino acids. CDR1 SGHRS and CDR2 YFSETQ come from the germline V gene. Trimming cost V 1 base and J 0 bases, with 18 bases left between them.

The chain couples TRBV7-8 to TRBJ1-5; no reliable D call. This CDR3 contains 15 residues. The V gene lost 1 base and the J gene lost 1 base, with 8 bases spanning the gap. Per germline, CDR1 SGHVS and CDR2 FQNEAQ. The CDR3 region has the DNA TGTGCCAGCAGCTTAGGGGCGATAAGCAATCAGCCCCAGCATTTT. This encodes CASSLGAISNQPQHF.

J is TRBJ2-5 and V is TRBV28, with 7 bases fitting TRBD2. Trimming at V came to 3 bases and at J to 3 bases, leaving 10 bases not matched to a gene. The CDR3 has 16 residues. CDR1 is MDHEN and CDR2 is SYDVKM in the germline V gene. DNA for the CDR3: TGTGCCAGCAGTTTTCTAGGCGGGAGCGCTAAAGAGACCCAGTACTTC. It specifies CASSFLGGSAKETQYF.

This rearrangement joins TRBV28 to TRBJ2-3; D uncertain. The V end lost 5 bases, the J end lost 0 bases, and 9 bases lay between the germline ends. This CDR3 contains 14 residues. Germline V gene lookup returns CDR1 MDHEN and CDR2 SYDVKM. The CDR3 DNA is TGTGCCAGCAGTCCCAACGGTAGCACAGATACGCAGTATTTT. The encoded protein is CASSPNGSTDTQYF.

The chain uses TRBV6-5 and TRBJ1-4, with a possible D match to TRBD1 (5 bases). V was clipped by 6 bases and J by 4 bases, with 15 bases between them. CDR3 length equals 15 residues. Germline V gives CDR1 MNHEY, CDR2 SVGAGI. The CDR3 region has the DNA TGTGCCAGCAGCAGTAGACAGAGCTTTAATGAAAAACTGTTTTTT. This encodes CASSSRQSFNEKLFF.

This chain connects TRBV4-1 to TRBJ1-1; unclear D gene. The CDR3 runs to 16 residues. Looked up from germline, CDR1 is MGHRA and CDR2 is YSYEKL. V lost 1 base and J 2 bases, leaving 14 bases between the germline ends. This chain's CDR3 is CASSQGRSETNTEAFF. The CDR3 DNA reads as TGCGCCAGCAGCCAAGGCAGGTCAGAAACCAACACTGAAGCTTTCTTT.

CDR3 nucleotide sequence: TGTGCCAGCAGCCAAAAGGGGCTAGCGGGAGACCATGAGCAGTTCTTC. This encodes CASSQKGLAGDHEQFF. The J gene is TRBJ2-1, the V gene TRBV4-2; 10 bases map to TRBD2. Germline CDR1 and CDR2: LGHNA and YNFKEQ. The CDR3 loop spans 16 amino acids. Trimming cost V 2 bases and J 8 bases; bases outside gene matches: 9.